The 22 T cell receptor beta chains reported below all come from one sample, sequenced in a study of cytomegalovirus exposure and HLA in healthy donors. The study ran its PCR with 60 Vbeta and 13 Jbeta primers. Assay used: immunoSEQ multiplex PCR; TCRdb lists only in-frame clones, some missing. The data hold 150,000 to 200,000 clones, with approximately 71% observed a single time. The source material was PBMCs. The receptors were gathered from a woman under 30 in good health and CMV-seropositive.

This chain joins TRBV19 and TRBJ1-2; 7 nucleotides agree with TRBD1. V shed 6 bases, J shed 7 bases, and the junction held 5 bases outside the gene matches. CDR3 length: 12 amino acids. The V gene's germline CDR1 is LNHDA and CDR2 SQIVND (reference sequence). CDR3 DNA: TGTGCCAGTAGCGAGGGGGCCGGTGGCTACACCTTC. Translation: CASSEGAGGYTF.

The V call is TRBV5-1, the J call TRBJ1-5; D is unresolved. V lost 0 bases, J lost 4 bases, and 8 bases lay in between. This CDR3 comprises 14 residues. Germline loops: CDR1 SGHRS, CDR2 YFSETQ. Here the CDR3 reads CASSLGAGNQPQHF. The CDR3 DNA is TGCGCCAGCAGCTTGGGGGCAGGTAATCAGCCCCAGCATTTT. Filled out from reference TRBV5-1 and TRBJ1-5, the complete variable domain reads KAGVTQTPRYLIKTRGQQVTLSCSPISGHRSVSWYQQTPGQGLQFLFEYFSETQRNKGNFPGRFSGRQFSNSRSEMNVSTLELGDSALYLCASSLGAGNQPQHFGDGTRLSIL.

The chain carries TRBV5-1 and TRBJ2-5; D is possibly TRBD1 (6 bases). V was pared by 0 bases and J by 4 bases, with 22 bases between. This CDR3 is 18 amino acids long. Germline assignment: CDR1 SGHRS and CDR2 YFSETQ. The CDR3 spells CASSLGTSGQGRGETQYF. DNA of the CDR3: TGCGCCAGCAGCTTGGGTACTTCGGGGCAGGGGCGAGGAGAGACCCAGTACTTC.

The rearrangement uses TRBV27 and TRBJ1-1; 7 bases align to TRBD1. Losses at the gene ends were 5 bases for V and 2 bases for J; bases not matched to a gene: 5. CDR3 length: 14 residues. The germline gives CDR1 MNHEY, CDR2 SMNVEV (reference sequence). The CDR3 DNA reads TGTGCCAGCAGTCGAGGGACAGCCAACACTGAAGCTTTCTTT. Protein sequence: CASSRGTANTEAFF.

The gene calls are TRBV6-1 and TRBJ2-3; 8 nucleotides match TRBD1. Germline CDR1 is MNHNS and CDR2 is SASEGT. The CDR3 length is 12 residues. The trim removed 2 bases at V and 14 bases at J, leaving 6 bases unmatched. The CDR3 region is CASSETTGAPYF. The CDR3 nucleotides read TGTGCCAGCAGTGAAACGACAGGGGCTCCGTATTTT.

The chain recombines TRBV18 with TRBJ1-1, with D possibly TRBD1 on 5 matching bases. Trimming removed 6 bases from V and 10 bases from J, with 15 bases in between. The CDR3 loop spans 12 amino acids. In germline, CDR1 is KGHSH, CDR2 LQKENI. In DNA, the CDR3 is TGTGCCAGCTCCATAACAGGAGAAGGAGCTTTCTTT. Its translation is CASSITGEGAFF.

A word on this clone: One end of the junction does not line up with germline, which may come from a read error. The chain links TRBV27 to TRBJ1-1; tentative D call: TRBD1 (6 bases). The CDR3 is 14 residues long. CDR1 and CDR2 from the germline V gene are MNHEY and SMNVEV (reference sequence). The CDR3 sequence: CASSLSPGADGAFF. In DNA form, the CDR3 reads TGTGCCAGCAGTCTATCCCCAGGGGCGGATGGAGCTTTCTTT.

The chain recombines TRBV7-9 with TRBJ2-3; 8 bases align to TRBD2. Looked up from germline, CDR1 is SEHNR and CDR2 is FQNEAQ (reference sequence). V shed 6 bases and J 4 bases; nucleotides not matched to a gene: 3. The CDR3 loop spans 13 amino acids. The CDR3 reads CASSSAGADTQYF. The CDR3 region has the DNA TGTGCCAGCAGTTCAGCGGGAGCAGATACGCAGTATTTT. The variable domain in full, completed from reference TRBV7-9 and TRBJ2-3, reads DTGVSQNPRHKITKRGQNVTFRCDPISEHNRLYWYRQTLGQGPEFLTYFQNEAQLEKSRLLSDRFSAERPKGSFSTLEIQRTEQGDSAMYLCASSSAGADTQYFGPGTRLTVL.

The chain is built from TRBV7-9 and TRBJ2-1; possible D gene TRBD1, 5 bases. This CDR3 is built from 16 residues. Germline V gene data show CDR1 as SEHNR and CDR2 as FQNEAQ (reference sequence). The ends were cut back, 3 bases at V and 4 bases at J, with 16 bases in the middle. CDR3 protein: CASSFRGRDPYNEQFF. In DNA form, the CDR3 reads TGTGCCAGCAGCTTTAGGGGAAGGGATCCTTACAATGAGCAGTTCTTC.

CDR3 bases: TGTGCCAGCAGTCCTATGCGGACTAGCGGGAACTACGAGCAGTACTTC. Encoded protein: CASSPMRTSGNYEQYF. The chain couples TRBV27 to TRBJ2-7; the match to TRBD2 covers 12 bases. The trim removed 5 bases at V and 3 bases at J, leaving 8 bases unmatched. This CDR3 has 16 amino acids. The germline V gene has CDR1 MNHEY and CDR2 SMNVEV (reference sequence).

This clone turned up a few times. This chain links TRBV28 with TRBJ1-1; no firm D call. Trimming took 4 bases from V and 4 from J, leaving 4 bases between them. This CDR3 comprises 11 residues. CDR1 is MDHEN and CDR2 is SYDVKM in the germline V gene. This chain's CDR3 is CASSSSTEAFF. CDR3 bases: TGTGCCAGCAGTTCCTCCACTGAAGCTTTCTTT.

This clone was counted a single time. The chain couples TRBV11-2 to TRBJ1-2; weak D call: TRBD1 (6 bases). V lost 0 bases to trimming and J lost 8 bases, with 16 bases between them. This CDR3 is built from 15 residues. Germline V gives CDR1 SGHAT, CDR2 FQNNGV. The CDR3 DNA reads TGTGCCAGCAGCTTAGAAGGCGTGGCGGGGGCCGGCTACACCTTC. This gives the protein CASSLEGVAGAGYTF. The entire variable domain, with the rest obtained from reference TRBV11-2 and TRBJ1-2, is as follows: EAGVAQSPRYKIIEKRQSVAFWCNPISGHATLYWYQQILGQGPKLLIQFQNNGVVDDSQLPKDRFSAERLKGVDSTLKIQPAKLEDSAVYLCASSLEGVAGAGYTFGSGTRLTVV.

V and J are TRBV6-6 and TRBJ2-3, with no clear D. The V and J ends lost 5 bases and 6 bases respectively, with 9 bases between them. From germline, CDR1 is MNHNY and CDR2 SVGAGI (reference sequence). The CDR3 is 12 residues long. This CDR3 reads CASSNQADTQYF. The CDR3 region has the DNA TGTGCCAGCAGTAACCAAGCGGATACGCAGTATTTT.

The rearrangement links TRBV6-5 to TRBJ1-2, with 8 bases identical to TRBD1. The CDR3 is made up of 15 amino acids. V gave up 6 bases and J gave up 7 bases; unmatched junction bases: 13. Germline V CDR1 and CDR2: MNHEY, SVGAGI. The CDR3 DNA is TGTGCCAGCAGCCCGAGGGGGGACAGGCTTGGTGGCTACACCTTC. Protein product: CASSPRGDRLGGYTF.

The chain employs TRBV10-3 and TRBJ2-3, with 14 nucleotides matching TRBD2. V lost 6 bases, J lost 5 bases, and 1 base stayed unmatched. There are 14 residues in the CDR3. Germline loops: CDR1 ENHRY, CDR2 SYGVKD. The CDR3 region is CAISGTSGGDTQYF. The DNA for the CDR3 is TGTGCCATCAGCGGGACTAGCGGGGGAGATACGCAGTATTTT.

The rearrangement joins TRBV7-6 to TRBJ1-1, with 7 bases that match TRBD1. Germline V gives CDR1 SGHVS, CDR2 FNYEAQ. CDR3 length: 18 residues. Unmatched junction bases numbered 20, after V lost 6 bases and J lost 4 bases. As DNA, the CDR3 is TGTGCCAGCAGTTACAGGGGTTCTACCCTACCTGGTAGCACTGAAGCTTTCTTT. Its translation: CASSYRGSTLPGSTEAFF.

This clone showed up just a few times. V usage is TRBV6-1 and J usage is TRBJ2-7, with 9 bases aligning to TRBD2. Losses at the gene ends were 9 bases for V and 4 bases for J; bases not matched to a gene: 7. The CDR3 has 13 residues. The germline V gene has CDR1 MNHNS and CDR2 SASEGT. CDR3 bases: TGTGCCAGTACGGGACTAGCAAGATACGAGCAGTACTTC. Amino acids: CASTGLARYEQYF.

The chain employs TRBV19 and TRBJ1-1; D remains unclear. The V end lost 7 bases, the J end lost 8 bases, and 17 bases lay between the germline ends. CDR1 and CDR2 from the germline V gene are LNHDA and SQIVND (reference sequence). The length of the CDR3 is 13 residues. The CDR3 sequence is CASIYRGSGEAFF. The CDR3 coding sequence is TGTGCCAGTATCTATAGAGGATCTGGCGAAGCTTTCTTT.

This chain uses TRBV30 with TRBJ2-7, with D possibly TRBD2 on 5 matching bases. This CDR3 spans 13 amino acids. Germline-derived CDR1 and CDR2 are GTSNPN and SVGIG (reference sequence). Deletions cut 0 bases from V and 5 bases from J, with 11 bases between. The CDR3 loop is CAWSVIRGNEQYF. The CDR3, as DNA: TGTGCCTGGAGTGTAATCCGAGGGAACGAGCAGTACTTC. Full variable domain (rest looked up from reference TRBV30 and TRBJ2-7): SQTIHQWPATLVQPVGSPLSLECTVEGTSNPNLYWYRQAAGRGLQLLFYSVGIGQISSEVPQNLSASRPQDRQFILSSKKLLLSDSGFYLCAWSVIRGNEQYFGPGTRLTVT.

The chain recombines TRBV11-2 with TRBJ2-7; possibly TRBD1 for D (6 bases). The CDR3 has 14 amino acids. Per germline, CDR1 SGHAT and CDR2 FQNNGV. The germline V and J ends were trimmed by 1 base and 3 bases, with 10 bases remaining between them. The chain's CDR3 is CASSLGDNLYEQYF. The CDR3 bases are TGTGCCAGCAGCTTAGGGGACAACCTCTACGAGCAGTACTTC.

The J gene is TRBJ2-7, the V gene TRBV4-1; 7 nucleotides line up with TRBD1. CDR1 is MGHRA, CDR2 YSYEKL, per germline. This CDR3 is built from 18 residues. The V and J ends lost 2 bases and 3 bases, in that order; junction bases with no gene match: 16. In DNA, the CDR3 is TGCGCCAGCAGCCAACCTGAGGGGATTGTCAGGGGGATCTACGAGCAGTACTTC. Its protein product is CASSQPEGIVRGIYEQYF.

The chain uses TRBV19 and TRBJ1-1; 7 bases are a match to TRBD1. The CDR3 extends over 15 amino acids. Losses at the gene ends were 3 bases for V and 3 bases for J; bases not matched to a gene: 7. Germline V gene lookup returns CDR1 LNHDA and CDR2 SQIVND (reference sequence). The chain's CDR3 is CASSMARGDDTEAFF. The CDR3 DNA reads as TGTGCCAGTAGTATGGCCAGGGGGGACGACACTGAAGCTTTCTTT.